This TCR beta chain came from a study of response to subunit inactivated influenza vaccine. Study results and limitations: T cells newly recruited by each seasonal influenza vaccination are few, the authors suggested.

Concerning this clonotype: What it binds is not known.

There are 13 residues in the CDR3. V lost 6 bases and J 2 bases, leaving 11 bases between the germline ends. Using its own MiXCR run on the RT-PCR reads, TCRdb lists one record per CDR3 protein. Of about 500,000 distinct CDR3 sequences in the sample, about 15% were seen once. The chain employs TRBV23-1 and TRBJ2-7, with D tentatively TRBD1 (5 bases). TRBV23-1 is sorted into the ORF group, with uncertain function. The clonotype originates from a man aged 45 to 75 who received an inactivated influenza vaccine. Specimen: CD4+ T cells sorted from PBMCs, collected 23 months after vaccination. CDR3 in amino acids: CASRGQHPYEQYF. The CDR3 DNA reads TGCGCCAGCAGGGGGCAACACCCCTACGAGCAGTACTTC.